The text below deals with one T cell receptor beta chain. The data were taken from a study of cytomegalovirus exposure and HLA in healthy donors. Germline V CDR1 and CDR2: SGHDT, YYEEEE. The CDR3 is 14 residues long. With V trimmed by 0 bases and J by 3 bases, 3 bases remained unmatched. The data were produced by immunoSEQ multiplex PCR, yet TCRdb's version contains in-frame clones alone and is incomplete. The sample holds approximately 230,000 clones, 87% seen once. The sample comprised PBMCs. The clonotype comes from a man aged 18 to 30 in good health and CMV-seropositive. The V call is TRBV5-6, the J call TRBJ2-7, with 7 bases identical to TRBD1. The CDR3 reads CASSLDRGRYEQYF. The CDR3 DNA follows: TGTGCCAGCAGCTTGGATAGGGGGCGCTACGAGCAGTACTTC. Complete variable domain (other parts from reference TRBV5-6 and TRBJ2-7): DAGVTQSPTHLIKTRGQQVTLRCSPKSGHDTVSWYQQALGQGPQFIFQYYEEEERQRGNFPDRFSGHQFPNYSSELNVNALLLGDSALYLCASSLDRGRYEQYFGPGTRLTVT.